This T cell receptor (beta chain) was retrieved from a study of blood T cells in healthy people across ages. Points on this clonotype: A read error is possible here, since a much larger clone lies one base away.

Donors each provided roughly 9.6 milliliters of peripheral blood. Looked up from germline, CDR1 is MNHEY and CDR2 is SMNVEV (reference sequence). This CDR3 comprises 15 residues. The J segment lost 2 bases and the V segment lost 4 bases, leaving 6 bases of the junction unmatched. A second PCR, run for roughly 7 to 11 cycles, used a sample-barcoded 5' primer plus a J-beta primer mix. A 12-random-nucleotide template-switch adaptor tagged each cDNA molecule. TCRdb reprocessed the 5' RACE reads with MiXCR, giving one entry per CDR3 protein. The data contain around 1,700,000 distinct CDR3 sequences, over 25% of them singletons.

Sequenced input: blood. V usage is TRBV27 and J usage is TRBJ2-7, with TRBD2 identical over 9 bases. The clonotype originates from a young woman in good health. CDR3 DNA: TGTGCCAGCAGTTCCCGAGCGGGGGGTCCCTACGAGCAGTACTTC. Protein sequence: CASSSRAGGPYEQYF.